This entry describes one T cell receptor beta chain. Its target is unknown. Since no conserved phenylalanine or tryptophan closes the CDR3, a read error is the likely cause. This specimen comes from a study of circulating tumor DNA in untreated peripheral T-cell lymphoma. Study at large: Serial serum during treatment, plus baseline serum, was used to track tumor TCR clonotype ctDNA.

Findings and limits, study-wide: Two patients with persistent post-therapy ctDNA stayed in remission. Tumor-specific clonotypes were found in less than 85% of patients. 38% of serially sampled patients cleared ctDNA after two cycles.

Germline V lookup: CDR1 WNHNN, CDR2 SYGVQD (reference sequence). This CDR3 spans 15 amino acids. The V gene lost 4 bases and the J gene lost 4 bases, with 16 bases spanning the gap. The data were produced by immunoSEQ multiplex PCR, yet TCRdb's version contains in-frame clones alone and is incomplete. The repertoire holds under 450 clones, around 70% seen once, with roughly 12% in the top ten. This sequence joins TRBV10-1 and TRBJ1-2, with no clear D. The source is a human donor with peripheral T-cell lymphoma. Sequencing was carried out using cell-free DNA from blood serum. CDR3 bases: TGCGCCAGCAGTGCCTTTTCGCGAAAGACCTATGGCTACACCCTC. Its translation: CASSAFSRKTYGYTL.